This paragraph covers one TCR beta chain sequence. What it recognizes is unknown. The sample comes from a study of blood T cells in healthy people across ages. V lost 3 bases, J lost 1 base, and 12 bases lay in between. Germline V CDR1 and CDR2: KGHSH, LQKENI. This CDR3 region has 15 residues. The study, taken as a whole, reports: While age rose, TCR beta diversity per million T cells dropped in a roughly linear way.

Primers used in a second PCR of about 6 to 12 cycles were a sample-barcoded 5' primer and a J-beta primer mix. From the 5' RACE reads, TCRdb called clonotypes with MiXCR, one entry per CDR3 protein. Of roughly 800,000 distinct CDR3 sequences listed, more than 25% are singletons. The same specimen was also included in a second study, on T cells of mothers and their children. From that second work: Reads obtained per mother exceeded 9 million TCR beta CDR3 reads, with approximately 3 million obtained per child.

The origin of this receptor is a boy aged 5-17 years in good health. V and J are TRBV18 and TRBJ1-1; perhaps TRBD1 as D (6 bases). The sequencing input was blood. The CDR3 reads CASSPEQGRNTEAFF. The CDR3 nucleotides read TGTGCCAGCTCACCCGAACAGGGTCGGAACACTGAAGCTTTCTTT.